This entry describes one T cell receptor (beta chain). Its target is not known. The conserved phenylalanine or tryptophan normally closing the CDR3 is absent here, so this likely arose from a read error. The data derive from a study of T cells in Graves' hyperthyroidism and ophthalmopathy. Broader study findings: Most thyroid clonotypes expanded above 0.001 were also detected in blood.

This CDR3 comprises 14 residues. The V end was cut by 2 bases, the J end by 3 bases, with 13 bases between. From germline, CDR1 is DFQATT and CDR2 SNEGSKA (reference sequence). Using RNA transcripts as the source, TCR beta CDR3 regions were amplified. The HTBI set primed first-round TCR CDR3 RT-PCR. Using its own MiXCR run on the multiplex PCR reads, TCRdb lists one record per CDR3 protein. The sample has around 540,000 distinct CDR3 sequences; approximately 44% are singletons. Diagnoses were made from clinical symptoms, serum measures (thyroxine and TRAb), thyroid ultrasound and orbital computed tomography.

The rearrangement uses TRBV20-1 and TRBJ1-1; no clear D gene. The source is a woman younger than 35 with Graves' hyperthyroidism. Sequencing was performed on peripheral blood or thyroid tissue (not recorded which). CDR3 bases: TGCAGTGCTAGATTCGGTTCCCTTCACACTGAAGCTTTCCTT. This codes for CSARFGSLHTEAFL.